The clone carrying this T cell receptor (beta chain) was counted many times. Its antigen is not known. The CVID group had 15 females and 25 to 30 males, mean age around 40. Data came from immunoSEQ multiplex PCR; TCRdb stores just in-frame clones and leaves some out. The sample has approximately 30,000 clones, none seen only once. The entry originates in a study of T cell clonality in common variable immunodeficiency. Study-wide findings and caveats: Fewer deletions and N-nucleotide insertions were reportedly seen in common variable immunodeficiency TCR beta sequences. Compared with controls, CVID subjects had fewer shared TCRbeta clones.

This TCR was recovered from a human donor with common variable immunodeficiency. Source material: peripheral blood mononuclear cells.

CDR3 residues: CASSQRQGGGEKLFF. Partial CDR3 DNA: TGTGCCAGCAGCCAACGACAGGGAGGTGGTGAAAAA. The chain recombines TRBV3-1 (or the pseudogene TRBV3-2) with TRBJ1-4; 7 bases agree with TRBD1. The read terminates 3 residues ahead of where the CDR3 ends, so the germline J gene completes it. CDR3 size: 15 residues. Germline-derived CDR1 and CDR2 are LGHDT and YNNKEL (reference sequence). The trim removed 2 bases at V and 7 bases at J, leaving 7 bases unmatched.